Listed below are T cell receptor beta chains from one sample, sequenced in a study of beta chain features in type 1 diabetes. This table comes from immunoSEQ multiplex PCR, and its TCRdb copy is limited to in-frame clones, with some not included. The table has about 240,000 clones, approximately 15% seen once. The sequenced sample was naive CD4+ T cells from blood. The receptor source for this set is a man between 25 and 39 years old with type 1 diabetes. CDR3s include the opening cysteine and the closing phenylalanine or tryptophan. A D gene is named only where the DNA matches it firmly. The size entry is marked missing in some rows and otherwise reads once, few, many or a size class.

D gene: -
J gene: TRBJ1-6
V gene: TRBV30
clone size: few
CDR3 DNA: TGTGCCTGGAGTGTAGGTCAGGTGAATTCACCCCTCCACTTT
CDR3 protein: CAWSVGQVNSPLHF

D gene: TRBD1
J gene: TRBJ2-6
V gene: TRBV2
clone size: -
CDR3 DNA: TGTGCCAGCAGGATTCGGACAGGGGGCGTAATGACTTTC
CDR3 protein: CASRIRTGGVMTF

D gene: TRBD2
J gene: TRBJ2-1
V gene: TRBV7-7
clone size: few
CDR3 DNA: TGTGCCAGCAGCCACGGGGTGGCGGGAGGGCCCGGTGAGCAGTTCTTC
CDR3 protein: CASSHGVAGGPGEQFF

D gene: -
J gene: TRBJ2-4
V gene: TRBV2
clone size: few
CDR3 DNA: TGTGCCAGCAGTGATCCAGTGAAAAACATTCAGTACTTC
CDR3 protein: CASSDPVKNIQYF

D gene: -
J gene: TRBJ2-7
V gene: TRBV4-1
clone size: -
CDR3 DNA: TGCGCCAGCAGCCAAGATGTGGCGGACTCCTACGAGCAGTACTTC
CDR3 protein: CASSQDVADSYEQYF

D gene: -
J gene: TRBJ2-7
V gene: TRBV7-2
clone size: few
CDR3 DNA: TGTGCCAGCAGCTTTGGAGGGAAGATAGAGCAGTACTTC
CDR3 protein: CASSFGGKIEQYF

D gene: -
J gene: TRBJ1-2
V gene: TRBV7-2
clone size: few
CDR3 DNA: TGTGCCAGCAGCTTAAGGACAGTCATACCCTATGGCTACACCTTC
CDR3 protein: CASSLRTVIPYGYTF

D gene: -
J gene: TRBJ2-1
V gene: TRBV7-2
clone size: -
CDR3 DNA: TGTGCCAGCAGCTTCTTCGGAGGGACCCAGAATGAGCAGTTCTTC
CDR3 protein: CASSFFGGTQNEQFF

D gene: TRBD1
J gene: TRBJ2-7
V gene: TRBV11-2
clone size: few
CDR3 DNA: TGTGCCAGCACCGGACAGGGGCCGGGCGAGCAGTACTTC
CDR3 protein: CASTGQGPGEQYF

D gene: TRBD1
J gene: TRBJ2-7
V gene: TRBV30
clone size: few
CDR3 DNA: TGTGCCTGGAGTAGGGGACAGGGGTTGGGCGAGCAGTACTTC
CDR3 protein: CAWSRGQGLGEQYF

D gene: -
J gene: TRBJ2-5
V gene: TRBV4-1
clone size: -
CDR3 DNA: TGCGCCAGCAGCCAAGAGCCCACGGTGGAGACCCAGTACTTC
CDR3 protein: CASSQEPTVETQYF

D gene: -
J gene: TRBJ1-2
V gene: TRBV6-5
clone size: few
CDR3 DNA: TGTGCCAGCAGTTACTGGGCGCGTGGGGAAGGAGGTGGCTACACCTTC
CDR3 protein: CASSYWARGEGGGYTF

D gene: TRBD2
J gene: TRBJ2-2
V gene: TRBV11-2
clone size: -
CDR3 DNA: TGTGCCAGCAGCCCGGGGGGGGGCAGGGCGACCACCGGGGAGCTGTTTTTT
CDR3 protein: CASSPGGGRATTGELFF

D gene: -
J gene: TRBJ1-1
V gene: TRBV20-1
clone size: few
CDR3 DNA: TGCAGTGCTGAAGAGAGGACTGGAGCTTTCTTT
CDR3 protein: CSAEERTGAFF

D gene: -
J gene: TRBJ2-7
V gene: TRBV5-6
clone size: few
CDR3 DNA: TGTGCCAGCAGCTTTAGCGGAAAGGTCTACGAGCAGTACTTC
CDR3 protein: CASSFSGKVYEQYF

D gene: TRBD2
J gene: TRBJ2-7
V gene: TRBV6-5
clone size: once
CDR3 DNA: TGTGCCAGCAGTCCCCGGACTAGCGAACGATTGGAGCAGTACTTC
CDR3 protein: CASSPRTSERLEQYF

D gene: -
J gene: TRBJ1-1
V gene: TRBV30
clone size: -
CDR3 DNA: TGTGCCTGGAGGGGGCAGGGTGGGACTGAAGCTTTCTTT
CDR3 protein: CAWRGQGGTEAFF

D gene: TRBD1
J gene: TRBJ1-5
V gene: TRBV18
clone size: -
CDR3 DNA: TGTGCCAGCTCAGTCCAACAGGGGCCCAATCAGCCCCAGCATTTT
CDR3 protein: CASSVQQGPNQPQHF